The source of this T cell receptor (beta chain) is a study of radiation and T cells in renal cell carcinoma. In this sample, this clone turned up a few times. Antigen unknown. Method: immunoSEQ multiplex PCR; TCRdb's copy keeps in-frame clones and lacks some. The repertoire holds approximately 49,000 clones, with 80% as singletons. Whole-study findings and limits: Top tumor clonotypes rose in blood 2 weeks post-radiation, then contracted.

After removal of 0 bases from V and 3 bases from J, the junction contained 2 bases not matched to a gene. CDR3 length: 14 amino acids. CDR1 and CDR2 (germline): SGDLS, YYNGEE. Regarding time point: blood 2 weeks post-SBRT. Treatment of the sample: 15 Gy SBRT to primary tumor, nephrectomy 4 weeks later. Sequencing was performed on blood, taken from a patient whose treatment included radiotherapy and nephrectomy. The V and J genes are TRBV9 and TRBJ2-7; 8 bases map to TRBD1. The source of this sequence is a woman between 70 and 85 years old with renal cell carcinoma. Written as DNA, the CDR3 is TGTGCCAGCAGCGTAGGAGACAGGGGCTACGAGCAGTACTTC. Amino acids: CASSVGDRGYEQYF.